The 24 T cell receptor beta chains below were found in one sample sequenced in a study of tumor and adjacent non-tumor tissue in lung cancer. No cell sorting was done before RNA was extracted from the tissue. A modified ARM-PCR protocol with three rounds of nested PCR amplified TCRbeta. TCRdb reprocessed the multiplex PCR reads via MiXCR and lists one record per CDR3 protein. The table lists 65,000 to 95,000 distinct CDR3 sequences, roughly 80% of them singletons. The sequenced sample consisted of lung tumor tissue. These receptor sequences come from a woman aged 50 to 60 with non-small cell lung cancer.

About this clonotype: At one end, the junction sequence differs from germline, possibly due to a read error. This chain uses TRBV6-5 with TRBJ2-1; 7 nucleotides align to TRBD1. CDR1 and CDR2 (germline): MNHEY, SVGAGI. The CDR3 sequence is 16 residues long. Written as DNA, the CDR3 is TGTGACAGCAGTTACTCTTCCGGACAGGCATACAATGAGCAGTTCTTC. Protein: CDSSYSSGQAYNEQFF.

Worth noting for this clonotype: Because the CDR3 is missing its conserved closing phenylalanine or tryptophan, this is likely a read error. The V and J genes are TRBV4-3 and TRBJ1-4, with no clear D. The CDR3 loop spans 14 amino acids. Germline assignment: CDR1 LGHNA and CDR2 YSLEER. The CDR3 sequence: CAISQDPREEKLFL. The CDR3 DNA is TGCGCCATCAGCCAAGATCCGAGGGAGGAAAAACTGTTTTTA.

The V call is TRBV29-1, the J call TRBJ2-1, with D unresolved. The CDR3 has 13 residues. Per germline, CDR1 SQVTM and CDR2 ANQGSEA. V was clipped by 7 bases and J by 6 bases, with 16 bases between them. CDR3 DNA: TGCAGCGCTGAGATTACGATTTCCAATGAGCAGTTCTTC. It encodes CSAEITISNEQFF.

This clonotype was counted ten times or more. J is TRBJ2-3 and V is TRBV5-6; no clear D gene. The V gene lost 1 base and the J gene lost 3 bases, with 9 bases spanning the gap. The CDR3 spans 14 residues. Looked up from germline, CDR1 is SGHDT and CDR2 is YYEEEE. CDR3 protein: CASSLSGRTDTQYF. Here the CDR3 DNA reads TGTGCCAGCAGCTTGAGTGGCAGAACAGATACGCAGTATTTT.

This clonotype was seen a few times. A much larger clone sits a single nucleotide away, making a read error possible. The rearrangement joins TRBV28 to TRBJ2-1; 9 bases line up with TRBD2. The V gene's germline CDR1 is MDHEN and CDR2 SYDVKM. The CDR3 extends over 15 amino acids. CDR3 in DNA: TGTGCCAGCAGTTCACTGGGACTAGCAAACAATGAGCAGCTCTTC. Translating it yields CASSSLGLANNEQLF.

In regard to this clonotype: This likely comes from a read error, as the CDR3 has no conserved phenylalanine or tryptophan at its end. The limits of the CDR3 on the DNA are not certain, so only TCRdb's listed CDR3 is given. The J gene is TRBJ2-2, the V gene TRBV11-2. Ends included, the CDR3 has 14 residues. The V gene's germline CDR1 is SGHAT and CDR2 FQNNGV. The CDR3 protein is CASSFNLDTGEPFL.

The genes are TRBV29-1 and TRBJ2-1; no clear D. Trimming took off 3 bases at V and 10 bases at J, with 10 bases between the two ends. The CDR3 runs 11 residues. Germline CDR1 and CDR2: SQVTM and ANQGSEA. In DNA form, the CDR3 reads TGCAGCGTTGACGCCCTAATAGAGCAGTTCTTC. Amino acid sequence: CSVDALIEQFF.

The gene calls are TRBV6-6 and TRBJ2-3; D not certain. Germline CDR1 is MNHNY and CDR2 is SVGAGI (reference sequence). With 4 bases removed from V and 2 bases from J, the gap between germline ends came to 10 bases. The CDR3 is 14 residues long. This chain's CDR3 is CASSFLSYTDTQYF. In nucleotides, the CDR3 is TGTGCCAGCAGTTTCCTGTCTTACACAGATACGCAGTATTTT.

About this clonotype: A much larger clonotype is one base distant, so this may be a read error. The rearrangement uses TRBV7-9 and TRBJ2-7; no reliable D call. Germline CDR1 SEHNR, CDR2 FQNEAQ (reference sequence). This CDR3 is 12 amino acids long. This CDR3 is CVSSFSGGPELF. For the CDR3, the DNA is TGTGTCAGCAGCTTCTCGGGCGGACCTGAGCTTTTC.

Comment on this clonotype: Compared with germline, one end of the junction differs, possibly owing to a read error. As DNA, the CDR3 is TGTGGCAGCAGCCAGGATGTGGCTTACAATGAGCAGTTCTTC. It specifies CGSSQDVAYNEQFF. The J gene is TRBJ2-1, the V gene TRBV4-2; D is unclear. The length of the CDR3 is 14 residues. Germline lookup yields CDR1 LGHNA and CDR2 YNFKEQ.

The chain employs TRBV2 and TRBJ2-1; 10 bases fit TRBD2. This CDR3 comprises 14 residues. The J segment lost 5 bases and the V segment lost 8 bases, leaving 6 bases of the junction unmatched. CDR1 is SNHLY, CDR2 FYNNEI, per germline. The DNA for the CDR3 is TGTGCCAGCTTGAGGACTAGCGGAAACAATGAGCAGTTCTTC. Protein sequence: CASLRTSGNNEQFF.

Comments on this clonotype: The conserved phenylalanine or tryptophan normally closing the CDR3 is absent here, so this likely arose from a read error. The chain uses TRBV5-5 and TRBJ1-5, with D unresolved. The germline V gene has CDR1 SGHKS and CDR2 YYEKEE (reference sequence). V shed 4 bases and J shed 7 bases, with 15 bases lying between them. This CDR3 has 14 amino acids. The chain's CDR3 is CASSGRGFAQPQHS. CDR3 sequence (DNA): TGTGCCAGCAGCGGGCGGGGTTTCGCCCAGCCCCAGCATTCT.

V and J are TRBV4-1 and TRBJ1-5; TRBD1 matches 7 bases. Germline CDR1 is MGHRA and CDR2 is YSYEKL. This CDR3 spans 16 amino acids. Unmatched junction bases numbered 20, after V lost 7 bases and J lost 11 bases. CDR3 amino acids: CASIRVWDSISQAQHF. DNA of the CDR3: TGCGCCAGCATCCGGGTATGGGACAGTATCTCCCAGGCCCAGCATTTT.

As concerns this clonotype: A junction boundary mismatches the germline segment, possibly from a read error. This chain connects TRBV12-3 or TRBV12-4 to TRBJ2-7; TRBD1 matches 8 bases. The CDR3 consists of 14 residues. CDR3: CASSWGQAAGEQYF. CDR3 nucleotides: TGTGCAAGCAGCTGGGGACAGGCAGCAGGGGAGCAGTACTTC.

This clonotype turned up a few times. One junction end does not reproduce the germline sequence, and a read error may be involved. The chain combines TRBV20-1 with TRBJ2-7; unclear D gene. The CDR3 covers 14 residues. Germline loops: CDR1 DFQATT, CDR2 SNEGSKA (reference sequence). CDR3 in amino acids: CSVSREGTGYEQYF. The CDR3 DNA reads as TGCAGTGTTAGCCGAGAAGGCACGGGCTACGAACAGTACTTC.

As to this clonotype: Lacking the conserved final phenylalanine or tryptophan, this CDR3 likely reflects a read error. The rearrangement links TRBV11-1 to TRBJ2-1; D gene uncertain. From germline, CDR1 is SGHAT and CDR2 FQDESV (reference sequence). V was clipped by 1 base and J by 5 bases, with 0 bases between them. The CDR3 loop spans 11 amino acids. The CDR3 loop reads CASSLDNEQFL. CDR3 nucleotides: TGTGCCAGCAGCTTAGACAATGAGCAGTTCTTA.

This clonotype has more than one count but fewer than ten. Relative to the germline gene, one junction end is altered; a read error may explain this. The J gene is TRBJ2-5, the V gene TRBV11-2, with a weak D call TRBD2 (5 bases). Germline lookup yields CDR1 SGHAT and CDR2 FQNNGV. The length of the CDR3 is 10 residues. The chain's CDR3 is CTSSGQTQYF. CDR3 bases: TGTACCAGCAGCGGTCAAACCCAGTACTTC.

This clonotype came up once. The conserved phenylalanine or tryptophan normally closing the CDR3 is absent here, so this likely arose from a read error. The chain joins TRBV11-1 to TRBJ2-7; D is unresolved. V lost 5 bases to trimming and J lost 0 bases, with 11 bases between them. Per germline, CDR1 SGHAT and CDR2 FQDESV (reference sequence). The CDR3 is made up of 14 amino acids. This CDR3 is CASSQWDSSYEQYL. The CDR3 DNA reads TGTGCCAGCAGCCAGTGGGATAGCTCCTACGAGCAGTACTTG.

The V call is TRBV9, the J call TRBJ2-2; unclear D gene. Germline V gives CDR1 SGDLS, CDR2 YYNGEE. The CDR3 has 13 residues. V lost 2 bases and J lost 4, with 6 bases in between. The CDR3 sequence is CASSVDLTGELFF. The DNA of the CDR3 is TGTGCCAGCAGCGTCGACCTCACCGGGGAGCTGTTTTTT.

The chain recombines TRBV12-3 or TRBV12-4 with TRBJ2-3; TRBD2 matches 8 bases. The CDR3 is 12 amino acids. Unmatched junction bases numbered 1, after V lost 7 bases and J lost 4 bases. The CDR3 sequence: CASTGGADTQYF. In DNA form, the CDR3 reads TGTGCCAGCACCGGGGGGGCAGATACGCAGTATTTT.

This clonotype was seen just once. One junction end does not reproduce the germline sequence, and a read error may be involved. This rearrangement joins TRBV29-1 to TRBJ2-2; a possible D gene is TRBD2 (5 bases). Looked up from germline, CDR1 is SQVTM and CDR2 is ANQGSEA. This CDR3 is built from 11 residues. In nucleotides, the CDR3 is TGCAGCGTTGGTAAGACCGGGGAACTGTTTTTT. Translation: CSVGKTGELFF.

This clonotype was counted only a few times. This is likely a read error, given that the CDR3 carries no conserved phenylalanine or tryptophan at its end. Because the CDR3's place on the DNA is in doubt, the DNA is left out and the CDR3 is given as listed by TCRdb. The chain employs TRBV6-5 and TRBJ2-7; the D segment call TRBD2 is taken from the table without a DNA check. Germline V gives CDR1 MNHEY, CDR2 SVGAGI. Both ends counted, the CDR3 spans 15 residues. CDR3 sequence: CASRPLLRNSYEQYL.

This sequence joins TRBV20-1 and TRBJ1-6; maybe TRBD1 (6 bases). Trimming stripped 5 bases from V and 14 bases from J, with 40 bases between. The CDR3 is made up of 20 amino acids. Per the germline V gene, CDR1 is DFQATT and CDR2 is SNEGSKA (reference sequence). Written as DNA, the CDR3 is TGCAGTGCTCGACGGATTGGGGTCATGTCTCGGGCGGAACAGGGATCATCCCTCCACTTT. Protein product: CSARRIGVMSRAEQGSSLHF.

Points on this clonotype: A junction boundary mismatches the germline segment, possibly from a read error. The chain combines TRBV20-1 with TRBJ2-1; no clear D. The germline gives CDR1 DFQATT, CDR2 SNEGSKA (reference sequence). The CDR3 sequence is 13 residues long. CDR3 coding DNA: TGCAGTGCTAGATCCCCCGCATACAATGAGGAGTTCTTT. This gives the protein CSARSPAYNEEFF.